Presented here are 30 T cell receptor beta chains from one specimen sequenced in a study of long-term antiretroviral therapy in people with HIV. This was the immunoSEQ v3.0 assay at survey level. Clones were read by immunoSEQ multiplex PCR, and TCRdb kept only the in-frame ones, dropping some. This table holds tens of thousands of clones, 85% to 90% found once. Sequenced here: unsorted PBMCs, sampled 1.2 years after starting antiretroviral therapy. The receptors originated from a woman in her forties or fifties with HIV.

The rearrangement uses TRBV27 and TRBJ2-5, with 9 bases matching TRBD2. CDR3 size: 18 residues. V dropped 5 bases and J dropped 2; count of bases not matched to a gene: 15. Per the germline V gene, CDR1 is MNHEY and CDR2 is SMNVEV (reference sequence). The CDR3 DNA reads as TGTGCCAGCAGTCTTAACGTAAGGCCCCTAGCGGGGCAAGAGACCCAGTACTTC. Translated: CASSLNVRPLAGQETQYF.

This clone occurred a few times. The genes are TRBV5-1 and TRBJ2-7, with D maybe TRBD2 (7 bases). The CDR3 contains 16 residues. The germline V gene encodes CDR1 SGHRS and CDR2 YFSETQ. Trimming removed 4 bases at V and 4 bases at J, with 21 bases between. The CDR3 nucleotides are TGCGCCAGCAGCCTAAGCCCCGGGGAGGGGGATTACGAGCAGTACTTC. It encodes CASSLSPGEGDYEQYF.

CDR3 loop: CASSTYPLQSDTQYF. CDR3 DNA sequence: TGTGCCAGCAGCACCTATCCCTTGCAATCAGATACGCAGTATTTT. The rearrangement joins TRBV13 to TRBJ2-3; D uncertain. Between the trimmed V and J ends, which lost 5 bases and 4 bases, there was a span of 16 bases. Germline V gene sequence: CDR1 PRHDT, CDR2 FYEKMQ (reference sequence). CDR3 length: 15 residues.

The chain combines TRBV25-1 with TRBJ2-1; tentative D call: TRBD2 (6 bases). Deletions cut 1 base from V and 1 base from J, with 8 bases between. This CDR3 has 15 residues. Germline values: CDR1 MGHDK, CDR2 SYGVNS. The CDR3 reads CASSEWRGSYNEQFF. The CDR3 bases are TGTGCCAGCAGTGAATGGCGGGGTTCCTACAATGAGCAGTTCTTC.

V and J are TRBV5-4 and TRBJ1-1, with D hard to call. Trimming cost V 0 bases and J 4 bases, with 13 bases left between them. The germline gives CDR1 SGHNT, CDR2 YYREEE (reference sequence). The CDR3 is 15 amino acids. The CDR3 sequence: CASSLVMGGITEAFF. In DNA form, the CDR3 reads TGTGCCAGCAGCTTGGTTATGGGAGGGATCACTGAAGCTTTCTTT.

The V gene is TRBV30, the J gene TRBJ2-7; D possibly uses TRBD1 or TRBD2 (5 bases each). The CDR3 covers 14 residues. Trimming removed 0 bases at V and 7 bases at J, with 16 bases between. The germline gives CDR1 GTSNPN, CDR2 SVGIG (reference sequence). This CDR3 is CAWSVGAPTGEQYF. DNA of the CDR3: TGTGCCTGGAGTGTAGGGGCACCCACGGGGGAGCAGTACTTC. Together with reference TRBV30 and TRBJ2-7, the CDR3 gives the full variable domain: SQTIHQWPATLVQPVGSPLSLECTVEGTSNPNLYWYRQAAGRGLQLLFYSVGIGQISSEVPQNLSASRPQDRQFILSSKKLLLSDSGFYLCAWSVGAPTGEQYFGPGTRLTVT.

The CDR3 DNA follows: TGTGCCAGCAGCCCGGGACAGTCCACCGGGGAGCTGTTTTTT. Translating it yields CASSPGQSTGELFF. This chain joins TRBV11-3 and TRBJ2-2, with 7 nucleotides matching TRBD1. The germline CDR1 and CDR2 sequences are SGHNT and YENEEA. The ends lost 5 bases at V and 4 bases at J; junction bases unmatched: 4. The CDR3 contains 14 residues.

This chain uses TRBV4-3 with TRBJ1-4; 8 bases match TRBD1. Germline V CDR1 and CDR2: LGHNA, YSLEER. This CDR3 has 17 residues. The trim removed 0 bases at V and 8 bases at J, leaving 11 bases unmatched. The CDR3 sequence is CASSQDRLTGVREKLFF. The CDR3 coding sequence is TGCGCCAGCAGCCAAGATCGTTTGACAGGGGTGAGGGAAAAACTGTTTTTT.

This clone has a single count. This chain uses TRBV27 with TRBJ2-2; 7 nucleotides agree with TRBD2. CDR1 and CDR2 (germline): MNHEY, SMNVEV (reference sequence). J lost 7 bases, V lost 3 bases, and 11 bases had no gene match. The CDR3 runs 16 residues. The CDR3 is CASSFGLAALGGELFF. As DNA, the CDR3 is TGTGCCAGCAGTTTCGGGCTAGCGGCGTTAGGCGGGGAGCTGTTTTTT.

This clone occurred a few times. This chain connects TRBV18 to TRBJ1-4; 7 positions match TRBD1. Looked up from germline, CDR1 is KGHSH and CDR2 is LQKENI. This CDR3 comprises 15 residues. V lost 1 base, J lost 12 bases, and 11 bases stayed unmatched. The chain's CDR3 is CASSPLGGNGQELFF. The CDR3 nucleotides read TGTGCCAGCTCACCACTTGGAGGGAATGGACAGGAACTGTTTTTT.

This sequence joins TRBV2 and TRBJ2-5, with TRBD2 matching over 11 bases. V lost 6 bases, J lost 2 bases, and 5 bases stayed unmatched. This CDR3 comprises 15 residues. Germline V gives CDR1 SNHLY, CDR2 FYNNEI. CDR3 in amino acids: CASRPTSGGQETQYF. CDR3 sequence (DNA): TGTGCCAGCAGGCCCACTAGCGGGGGACAAGAGACCCAGTACTTC.

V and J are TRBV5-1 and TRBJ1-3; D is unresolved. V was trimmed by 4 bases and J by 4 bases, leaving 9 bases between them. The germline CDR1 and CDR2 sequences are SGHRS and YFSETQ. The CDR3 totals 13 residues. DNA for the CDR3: TGCGCCAGCAGCCCCACCTCAGGAAACACCATATATTTT. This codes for CASSPTSGNTIYF.

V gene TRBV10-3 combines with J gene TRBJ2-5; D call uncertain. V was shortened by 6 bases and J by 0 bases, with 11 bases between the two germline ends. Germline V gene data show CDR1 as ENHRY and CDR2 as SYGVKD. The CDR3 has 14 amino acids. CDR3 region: CAISYNSDQETQYF. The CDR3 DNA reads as TGTGCCATCAGCTATAACAGCGACCAAGAGACCCAGTACTTC.

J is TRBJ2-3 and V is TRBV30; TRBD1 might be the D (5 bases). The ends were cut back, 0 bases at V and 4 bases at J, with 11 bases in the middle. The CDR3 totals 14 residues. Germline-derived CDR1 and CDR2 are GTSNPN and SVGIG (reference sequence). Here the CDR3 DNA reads TGTGCCTGGAGTGTAAGGCAGGGCCCAGATACGCAGTATTTT. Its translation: CAWSVRQGPDTQYF.

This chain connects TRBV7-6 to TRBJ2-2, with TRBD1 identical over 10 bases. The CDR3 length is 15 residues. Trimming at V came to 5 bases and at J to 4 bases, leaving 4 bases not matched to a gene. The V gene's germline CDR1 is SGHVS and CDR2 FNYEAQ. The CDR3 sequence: CASSGTGEGTGELFF. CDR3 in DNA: TGTGCCAGCAGCGGGACAGGGGAAGGCACCGGGGAGCTGTTTTTT.

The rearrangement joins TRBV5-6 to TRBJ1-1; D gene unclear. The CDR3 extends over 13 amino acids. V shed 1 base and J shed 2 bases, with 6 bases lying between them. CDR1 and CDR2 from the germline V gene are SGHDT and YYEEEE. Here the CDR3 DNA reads TGTGCCAGCAGCTTGTTTACTAACACTGAAGCTTTCTTT. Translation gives CASSLFTNTEAFF.

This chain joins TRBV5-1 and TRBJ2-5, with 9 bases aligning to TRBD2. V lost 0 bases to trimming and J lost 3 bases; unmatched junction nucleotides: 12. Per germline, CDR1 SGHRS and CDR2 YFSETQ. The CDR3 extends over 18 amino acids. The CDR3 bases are TGCGCCAGCAGCTTGGCCAGGTCTAGCGGGGAACTAAAAGAGACCCAGTACTTC. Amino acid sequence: CASSLARSSGELKETQYF.

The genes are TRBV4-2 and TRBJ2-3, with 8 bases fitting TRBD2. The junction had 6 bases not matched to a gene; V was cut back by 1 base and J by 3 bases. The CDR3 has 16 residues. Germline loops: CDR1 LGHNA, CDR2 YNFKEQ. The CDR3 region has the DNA TGTGCCAGCAGCCAAGTAACTAGCGGCGATACAGATACGCAGTATTTT. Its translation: CASSQVTSGDTDTQYF.

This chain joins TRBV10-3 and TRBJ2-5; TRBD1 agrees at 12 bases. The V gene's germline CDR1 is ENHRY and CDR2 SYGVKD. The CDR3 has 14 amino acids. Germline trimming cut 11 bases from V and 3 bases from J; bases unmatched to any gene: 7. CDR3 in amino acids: CASSGTGGEETQYF. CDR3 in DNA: TGTGCCTCATCCGGGACAGGGGGCGAAGAGACCCAGTACTTC.

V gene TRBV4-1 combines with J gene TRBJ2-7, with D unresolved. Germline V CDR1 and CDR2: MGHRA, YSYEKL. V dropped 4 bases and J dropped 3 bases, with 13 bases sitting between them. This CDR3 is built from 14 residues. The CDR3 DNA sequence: TGCGCCAGCAGCCCATATGCCGGATTCTACGAGCAGTACTTC. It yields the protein CASSPYAGFYEQYF.

The CDR3 sequence is CAWSRVQETQYF. DNA for the CDR3: TGTGCCTGGAGTCGGGTACAAGAGACCCAGTACTTC. The genes are TRBV30 and TRBJ2-5; D call uncertain. CDR1 is GTSNPN and CDR2 is SVGIG in the germline V gene (reference sequence). The CDR3 contains 12 residues. V shed 2 bases and J shed 2 bases, with 6 bases lying between them.

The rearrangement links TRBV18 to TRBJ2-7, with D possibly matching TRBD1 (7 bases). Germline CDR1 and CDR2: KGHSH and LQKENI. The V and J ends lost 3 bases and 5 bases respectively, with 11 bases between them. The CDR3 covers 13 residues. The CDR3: CASSPQGGHEQYF. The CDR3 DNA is TGTGCCAGCTCACCGCAGGGGGGCCACGAGCAGTACTTC.

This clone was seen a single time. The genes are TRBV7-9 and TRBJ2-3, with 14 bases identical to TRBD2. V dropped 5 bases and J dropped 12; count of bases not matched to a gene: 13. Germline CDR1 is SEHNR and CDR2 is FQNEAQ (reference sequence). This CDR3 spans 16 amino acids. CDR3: CASSAGTSGGHRPQYF. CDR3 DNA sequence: TGTGCCAGCAGCGCAGGGACTAGCGGGGGACACAGACCACAGTATTTT. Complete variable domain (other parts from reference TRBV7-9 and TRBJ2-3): DTGVSQNPRHKITKRGQNVTFRCDPISEHNRLYWYRQTLGQGPEFLTYFQNEAQLEKSRLLSDRFSAERPKGSFSTLEIQRTEQGDSAMYLCASSAGTSGGHRPQYFGPGTRLTVL.

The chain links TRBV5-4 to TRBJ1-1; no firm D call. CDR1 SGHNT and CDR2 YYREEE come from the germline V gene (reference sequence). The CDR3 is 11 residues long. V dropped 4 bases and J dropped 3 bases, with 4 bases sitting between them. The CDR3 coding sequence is TGTGCCAGCAGCCGGGACACTGAAGCTTTCTTT. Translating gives CASSRDTEAFF.

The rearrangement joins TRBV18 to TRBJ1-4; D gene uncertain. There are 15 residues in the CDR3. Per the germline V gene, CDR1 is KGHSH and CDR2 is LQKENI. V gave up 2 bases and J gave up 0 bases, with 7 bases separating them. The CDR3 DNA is TGTGCCAGCTCACCAGACGGTGCAACTAATGAAAAACTGTTTTTT. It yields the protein CASSPDGATNEKLFF.

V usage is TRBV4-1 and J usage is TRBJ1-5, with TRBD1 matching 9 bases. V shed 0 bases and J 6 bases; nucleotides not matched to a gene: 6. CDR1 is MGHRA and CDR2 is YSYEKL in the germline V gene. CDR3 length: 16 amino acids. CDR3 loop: CASSQDTTGGSQPQHF. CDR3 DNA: TGCGCCAGCAGCCAAGATACCACAGGGGGCAGTCAGCCCCAGCATTTT.

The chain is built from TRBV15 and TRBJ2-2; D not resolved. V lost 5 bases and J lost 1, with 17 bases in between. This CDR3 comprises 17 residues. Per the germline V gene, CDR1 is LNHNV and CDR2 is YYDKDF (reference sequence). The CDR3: CATSGSRVSLNTGELFF. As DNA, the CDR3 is TGTGCCACCAGCGGATCAAGGGTGTCCCTGAACACCGGGGAGCTGTTTTTT.

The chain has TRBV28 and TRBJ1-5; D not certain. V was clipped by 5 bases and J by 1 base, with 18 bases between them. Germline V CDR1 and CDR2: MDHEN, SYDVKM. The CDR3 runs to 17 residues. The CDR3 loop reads CASSPSRFERSNQPQHF. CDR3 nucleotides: TGTGCCAGCAGTCCGAGTCGCTTTGAAAGGAGCAATCAGCCCCAGCATTTT.

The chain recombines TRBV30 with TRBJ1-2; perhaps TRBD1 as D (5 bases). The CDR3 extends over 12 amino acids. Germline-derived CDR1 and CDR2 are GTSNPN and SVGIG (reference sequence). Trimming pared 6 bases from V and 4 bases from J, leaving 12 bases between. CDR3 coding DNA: TGTGCCTGTATTCAGGGAGGCTATGGCTACACCTTC. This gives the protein CACIQGGYGYTF.

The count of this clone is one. The DNA of the CDR3 is TGTGCCAGCAGCGTAGATGAGGCCCGTTCAGGCTCACCCCTCCACTTT. Translation gives CASSVDEARSGSPLHF. The chain carries TRBV9 and TRBJ1-6; no definite D call. Per germline, CDR1 SGDLS and CDR2 YYNGEE. The V end lost 0 bases, the J end lost 10 bases, and 17 bases lay between the germline ends. The CDR3 has 16 residues.